The 12 T cell receptor beta chains listed next were all sequenced from one sample in a study of T cell changes during pregnancy in multiple sclerosis. Data came from immunoSEQ multiplex PCR; TCRdb stores just in-frame clones and leaves some out. The sample yields roughly 61,000 clones, more than 90% seen once. The source was peripheral blood, collected in the first trimester of pregnancy. The receptors originated from a female donor in good health, enrolled as a control in a pregnancy study.

This clone has a single count. This chain connects TRBV27 to TRBJ1-5, with 12 bases matching TRBD1. The CDR3 sequence is 15 residues long. Trimming cost V 5 bases and J 6 bases; bases outside gene matches: 5. Germline CDR1 MNHEY, CDR2 SMNVEV (reference sequence). The CDR3 sequence is CASSPGTGGFQPQHF. The CDR3, as DNA: TGTGCCAGCAGTCCTGGGACAGGGGGCTTTCAGCCCCAGCATTTT.

The chain joins TRBV7-2 to TRBJ2-5; 14 bases agree with TRBD2. The DNA end lines up better with TRBJ2-7; the J call may be wrong. The CDR3 totals 16 residues. CDR1 is SGHTA, CDR2 FQGNSA, per germline. The CDR3 DNA reads TGTGCCAGCAGCCCCGGGACTAGCGGGAGAAGATACGAGCAGTACTTC. Its protein product is CASSPGTSGRRYEQYF.

V is TRBV7-8 and J is TRBJ1-1, with D unclear. The V end was cut by 5 bases, the J end by 4 bases, with 17 bases between. This CDR3 contains 15 residues. From germline, CDR1 is SGHVS and CDR2 FQNEAQ. This chain's CDR3 is CASSPSLSGSTEAFF. In DNA, the CDR3 is TGTGCCAGCAGCCCGTCCCTCAGTGGGAGCACTGAAGCTTTCTTT. Variable domain in full (rest from reference TRBV7-8 and TRBJ1-1): GAGVSQSPRYKVAKRGQDVALRCDPISGHVSLFWYQQALGQGPEFLTYFQNEAQLDKSGLPSDRFFAERPEGSVSTLKIQRTQQEDSAVYLCASSPSLSGSTEAFFGQGTRLTVV.

The chain carries TRBV29-1 and TRBJ2-2; a possible D gene is TRBD1 (6 bases). The CDR3 covers 13 residues. Looked up from germline, CDR1 is SQVTM and CDR2 is ANQGSEA. V lost 7 bases to trimming and J lost 1 base, with 10 bases between them. CDR3 region: CSAGTQNTGELFF. Written as DNA, the CDR3 is TGCAGCGCCGGGACACAGAACACCGGGGAGCTGTTTTTT.

The chain couples TRBV30 to TRBJ2-7; 8 bases match TRBD2. Germline values: CDR1 GTSNPN, CDR2 SVGIG (reference sequence). V trimming: 2 bases; J trimming: 2 bases; junction bases outside the gene matches: 8. The CDR3 length is 15 residues. The CDR3 bases are TGTGCCTGGAGTCTCGGACTAGCCGGCCCCTACGAGCAGTACTTC. Its protein product is CAWSLGLAGPYEQYF.

The table lists this clone with a count of one. The chain uses TRBV5-1 and TRBJ2-7, with 10 bases that match TRBD1. The CDR3 consists of 17 residues. V gave up 3 bases and J gave up 3 bases; unmatched junction bases: 12. Germline V lookup: CDR1 SGHRS, CDR2 YFSETQ. In DNA, the CDR3 is TGCGCCAGCAGCTACCACGGGACAGGGGAACTTAACTACGAGCAGTACTTC. Protein product: CASSYHGTGELNYEQYF.

This clone appeared a few times. This chain uses TRBV29-1 with TRBJ1-5; D not resolved. V was clipped by 4 bases and J by 6 bases, with 10 bases between them. CDR1 and CDR2 from the germline V gene are SQVTM and ANQGSEA. CDR3 length: 12 amino acids. The CDR3 loop is CSVGWEGQPQHF. For the CDR3, the DNA is TGCAGCGTTGGGTGGGAGGGTCAGCCCCAGCATTTT.

V gene TRBV27 combines with J gene TRBJ2-1; a possible D gene is TRBD2 (6 bases). CDR1 is MNHEY and CDR2 is SMNVEV in the germline V gene (reference sequence). This CDR3 has 14 amino acids. The V end was cut by 5 bases, the J end by 8 bases, with 16 bases between. The CDR3 coding sequence is TGTGCCAGCAGTCGGGACTCTCCTAGGGATGAGCAGTTCTTC. It codes for CASSRDSPRDEQFF.

The rearrangement links TRBV7-9 to TRBJ2-2, with 8 bases that match TRBD1. The CDR3 totals 16 residues. Germline CDR1 reads SEHNR; CDR2 reads FQNEAQ (reference sequence). With 6 bases clipped from V and 5 bases from J, the junction kept 11 bases outside the gene matches. This CDR3 is CASSRRQGAITGELFF. The CDR3 nucleotides are TGTGCCAGCAGTCGAAGGCAGGGGGCAATTACCGGGGAGCTGTTTTTT. The variable domain in full, completed from reference TRBV7-9 and TRBJ2-2, reads DTGVSQNPRHKITKRGQNVTFRCDPISEHNRLYWYRQTLGQGPEFLTYFQNEAQLEKSRLLSDRFSAERPKGSFSTLEIQRTEQGDSAMYLCASSRRQGAITGELFFGEGSRLTVL.

J is TRBJ1-1 and V is TRBV28; D perhaps matches TRBD1 (6 bases). The CDR3 has 13 residues. The V gene's germline CDR1 is MDHEN and CDR2 SYDVKM. V lost 5 bases and J 3 bases, leaving 10 bases between the germline ends. CDR3 in amino acids: CASSLQGYTEAFF. The CDR3 DNA sequence: TGTGCCAGCAGTCTACAGGGCTACACTGAAGCTTTCTTT.

The CDR3 reads CASSSTGGEAFF. The CDR3 nucleotides are TGTGCCAGTAGTTCGACAGGGGGCGAAGCTTTCTTT. V and J are TRBV19 and TRBJ1-1, with 10 nucleotides matching TRBD1. The V segment lost 5 bases and the J segment 8 bases; nucleotides outside the gene matches: 2. Germline CDR1 LNHDA, CDR2 SQIVND (reference sequence). The CDR3 runs to 12 residues.

V gene TRBV29-1 combines with J gene TRBJ2-1; tentatively, D is TRBD2 (6 bases). Trimming pared 2 bases from V and 9 bases from J, leaving 14 bases between. Germline V lookup: CDR1 SQVTM, CDR2 ANQGSEA. This CDR3 region has 13 residues. The CDR3 spells CSVEMGLSAEQFF. The CDR3 DNA reads TGCAGCGTTGAAATGGGACTCAGTGCTGAGCAGTTCTTC.